What follows describes a single T cell receptor (beta chain). What it binds is unknown. The data derive from a study of shared clonotypes between healthy human individuals. Study at large: Three CD4 naive, three CD4 memory, two CD8 naive and one CD8 memory plate were used per donor.

Naive CD8 cells were CD45RO-negative, positively selected for CCR7, excluding terminally differentiated effector memory CD45RA+ cells. General study findings and limits: Deeper or shallower sequencing was expected to change how clonotypes are shared among donors.

This CDR3 region has 14 residues. Germline CDR1 reads PRHDT; CDR2 reads FYEKMQ (reference sequence). Trimming took 5 bases from V and 8 from J; bases not matched to a gene: 3. Clones were read by immunoSEQ multiplex PCR, and TCRdb kept only the in-frame ones, dropping some. The sample includes about 2 million clones, about 94% of them seen just once. The V call is TRBV13, the J call TRBJ2-2; 12 bases are a match to TRBD2. The sequencing input was naive CD8+ T cells sorted from blood. The receptor was isolated from a man aged 18 to 29 in good health. CDR3 amino acids: CASSPTSGRGELFF. DNA for the CDR3: TGTGCCAGCAGCCCGACTAGCGGGAGAGGGGAGCTGTTTTTT. The whole variable domain, remainder taken from reference TRBV13 and TRBJ2-2, is AAGVIQSPRHLIKEKRETATLKCYPIPRHDTVYWYQQGPGQDPQFLISFYEKMQSDKGSIPDRFSAQQFSDYHSELNMSSLELGDSALYFCASSPTSGRGELFFGEGSRLTVL.